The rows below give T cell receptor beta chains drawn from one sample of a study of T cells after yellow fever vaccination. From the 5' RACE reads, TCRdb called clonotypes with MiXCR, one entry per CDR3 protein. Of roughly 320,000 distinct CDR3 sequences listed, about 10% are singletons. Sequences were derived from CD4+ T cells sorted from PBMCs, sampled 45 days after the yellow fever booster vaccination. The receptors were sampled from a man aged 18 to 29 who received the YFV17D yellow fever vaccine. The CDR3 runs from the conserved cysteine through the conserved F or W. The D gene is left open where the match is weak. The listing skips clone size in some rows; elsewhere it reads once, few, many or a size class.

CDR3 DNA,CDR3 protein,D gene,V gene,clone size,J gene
TGCGCCAGCAGCTTGGACAGGGGGTACGAGCAGTACTTC,CASSLDRGYEQYF,TRBD1,TRBV5-1,many,TRBJ2-7
TGCAGTGGGGGAAAGGGGAGCAATCAGCCCCAGCATTTT,CSGGKGSNQPQHF,-,TRBV20-1,few,TRBJ1-5
TGTGCCAGCAGCCAAGATGGCGGACGGTCAGCTGGGCAGTTCTTC,CASSQDGGRSAGQFF,-,TRBV4-2,few,TRBJ2-1
TGTGCCAGCAGTTGGGGGGATTCACCCCTCCACTTT,CASSWGDSPLHF,-,TRBV6-5,-,TRBJ1-6
TGTGCCAGCAGCGGGGCCGTGGCCCAGTACTTC,CASSGAVAQYF,-,TRBV2,-,TRBJ2-5
TGTGCCAGCAGCCCACAGGGAACGGGCTACACCTTC,CASSPQGTGYTF,-,TRBV12-3/TRBV12-4,-,TRBJ1-2
TGTGCCAGCAGCCATGGAACCGGGACTAGAGGGACCAATGAGCAGTTCTTC,CASSHGTGTRGTNEQFF,TRBD2,TRBV14,-,TRBJ2-1
TGTGCCAGCAGTTACGGCGCTCAGGGTAGGGTCCTGCGCGGTCGAACCGGGGAGCTGTTTTTT,CASSYGAQGRVLRGRTGELFF,-,TRBV6-2/TRBV6-3,few,TRBJ2-2
TGCAGTCAGGAGGGACTAGGTACAGATACGCAGTATTTT,CSQEGLGTDTQYF,TRBD2,TRBV20-1,many,TRBJ2-3
TGTGCCAGCAGCCAAGCGAAGGGGGCATGGGAAAAACTGTTTTTT,CASSQAKGAWEKLFF,TRBD1,TRBV4-2,many,TRBJ1-4
TGCGCCAGCAGCCAACCGACCCGGGGGTGGAATCAGCCCCAGCATTTT,CASSQPTRGWNQPQHF,-,TRBV4-1,few,TRBJ1-5
TGTGCCAGCAGCCCGGGACTAACGTCCAATGAGCAGTTCTTC,CASSPGLTSNEQFF,TRBD2,TRBV3-1,-,TRBJ2-1
TGTGCCAGCAGCGCCCTCCCGCATAGCACAGATACGCAGTATTTT,CASSALPHSTDTQYF,-,TRBV9,few,TRBJ2-3
TGCGCCAGCAGCTTGGAGGGTCACGGAAACACCATATATTTT,CASSLEGHGNTIYF,-,TRBV5-1,-,TRBJ1-3
TGTGCCAGCAGCCACGACAGGGCAAAGTACAATGAGCAGTTCTTC,CASSHDRAKYNEQFF,TRBD1,TRBV7-2,-,TRBJ2-1
TGTGCCAGCAGTTTAGGGACAGGGAATAATTCACCCCTCCACTTT,CASSLGTGNNSPLHF,TRBD1,TRBV12-3/TRBV12-4,many,TRBJ1-6
TGTGCCAGCAGCCGTTCCAGGGGCTCCTACAATGAGCAGTTCTTC,CASSRSRGSYNEQFF,-,TRBV11-3,few,TRBJ2-1
TGTGCCAGCAGCTCTTATGGAGGTGGCTACACCTTC,CASSSYGGGYTF,-,TRBV7-9,-,TRBJ1-2
TGTGCCAGCAGCCCTCGGACGAATCAAGAGACCCAGTACTTC,CASSPRTNQETQYF,-,TRBV3-1,-,TRBJ2-5
TGTGCCAGCAGCAATGAGGACAGAACCAATGAGCAGTTCTTC,CASSNEDRTNEQFF,-,TRBV7-2,-,TRBJ2-1
TGTGCCTGGAGTCCGGACAGGGTTGGGAACACCGGGGAGCTGTTTTTT,CAWSPDRVGNTGELFF,TRBD1,TRBV30,few,TRBJ2-2
TGTGCCAGCAGTGGTGCCTCCTCTGGGGCCAACGTCCTGACTTTC,CASSGASSGANVLTF,-,TRBV7-9,many,TRBJ2-6
TGTGCCAGCAGTTCTGCCGGGTATGGGACCCAGTACTTC,CASSSAGYGTQYF,-,TRBV12-3/TRBV12-4,many,TRBJ2-5
TGTGCCAGCAGACAGGGGGAGGGAAAACTGTTTTTT,CASRQGEGKLFF,TRBD1,TRBV3-1,-,TRBJ1-4
TGCAGTGCTAGACTCCCGGGACAGGTTCTAAGCAATGAGCAGTTCTTC,CSARLPGQVLSNEQFF,TRBD1,TRBV20-1,few,TRBJ2-1
TGTGCCAGCAGCTTCCCCTCGGGGCGAGGGGTGGGGACAGTCATTACTGGGGCCAACGTCCTGACTTTC,CASSFPSGRGVGTVITGANVLTF,TRBD1,TRBV11-2,few,TRBJ2-6
TGTGCCAACACAGGTGTGGGCGAGTATGGCTACACCTTC,CANTGVGEYGYTF,-,TRBV6-4,-,TRBJ1-2
TGTGCCAGCACTATGAGGGTAGGGGAGCAGTTCTTC,CASTMRVGEQFF,-,TRBV6-2/TRBV6-3,few,TRBJ2-1
TGTGCCAGCAGCCGGTTAGGGGGGACGATAAGTGAAAAACTGTTTTTT,CASSRLGGTISEKLFF,-,TRBV4-2,few,TRBJ1-4
TGCGCCAGCAGCTTGGAGGGGGCGTTCAATCAGCCCCAGCATTTT,CASSLEGAFNQPQHF,TRBD1,TRBV5-1,few,TRBJ1-5
TGTGCCAGCAGCTCGGAGAGGAATACGCAGTATTTT,CASSSERNTQYF,-,TRBV3-1,once,TRBJ2-3
TGTGCCAGCAGGCTCACACAGGGCGGCGCACCCCTCCACTTT,CASRLTQGGAPLHF,-,TRBV28,few,TRBJ1-6
TGCGCCAGCAGCCGGGCAGGGAGGACCTCGGGAGATACGCAGTATTTT,CASSRAGRTSGDTQYF,-,TRBV4-3,many,TRBJ2-3
TGTGCCAGCAGCGCAGGGGGTTCCGGGGAGCTGTTTTTT,CASSAGGSGELFF,TRBD1,TRBV7-9,-,TRBJ2-2
TGCGCCAGCAGCCATGACTATTCGGGAGCCGCGAATTCACCCCTCCACTTT,CASSHDYSGAANSPLHF,-,TRBV4-3,-,TRBJ1-6
TGTGCCACCAGTGATTCCCTGGGTAGGGGCACTGAAGCTTTCTTT,CATSDSLGRGTEAFF,-,TRBV24-1,many,TRBJ1-1
TGTGCCAGCAGTACGTCCCCGGGACTCTACAATGAGCAGTTCTTC,CASSTSPGLYNEQFF,-,TRBV12-3/TRBV12-4,few,TRBJ2-1
TGCGCCAGCAGCCAAGGGGGGTTCACAGATACGCAGTATTTT,CASSQGGFTDTQYF,-,TRBV4-3,many,TRBJ2-3
TGTGCCAGCATTTTTCAGACTAGCGGCCACAATGAGCAGTTCTTC,CASIFQTSGHNEQFF,TRBD2,TRBV2,few,TRBJ2-1
TGTGCCAGCAGCTTAGGAGCGGGGGGGCAGGCCGGGGATTTT,CASSLGAGGQAGDF,TRBD2,TRBV7-2,-,TRBJ2-3
TGTGCCAGCAGTGCTGGAAACACCATATATTTT,CASSAGNTIYF,-,TRBV25-1,few,TRBJ1-3
TGTGCCAGCACACCGAGGGGGGGGGAGACCCAGTACTTC,CASTPRGGETQYF,-,TRBV11-2,-,TRBJ2-5
TGTGCCACCAGTGGGTCCCGACGGGACACTGAAGCTTTCTTT,CATSGSRRDTEAFF,-,TRBV24-1,few,TRBJ1-1
TGTGCCAGCAGCCTCGGCCTAGCGGGGGCCCCGGGGGGGGAGACCCAGTACTTC,CASSLGLAGAPGGETQYF,TRBD2,TRBV4-2,-,TRBJ2-5
TGTGCCAGCAGATTGGTGACAGGTCGCTATGGCTACACCTTC,CASRLVTGRYGYTF,-,TRBV28,many,TRBJ1-2
TGTGCCATCAGTGAGCACACGAAGAACACTGAAGCTTTCTTT,CAISEHTKNTEAFF,-,TRBV10-3,few,TRBJ1-1
TGCGCCAGCAGCTTTCGTAGGTTGGAGGGATCAGATACGCAGTATTTT,CASSFRRLEGSDTQYF,-,TRBV5-1,-,TRBJ2-3
TGTGCCAGCAGTTCGCCCAGACAGGGGGGAGCCTATGGCTACACCTTC,CASSSPRQGGAYGYTF,TRBD1,TRBV11-2,-,TRBJ1-2
TGTGCCAGCAGCCCTCTCATAGGGGGGACCCAGTACTTC,CASSPLIGGTQYF,-,TRBV7-2,-,TRBJ2-5
TGTGCCAGCAGTACCGGACAGGCCCCCACCGGGGAGCTGTTTTTT,CASSTGQAPTGELFF,TRBD1,TRBV12-3/TRBV12-4,few,TRBJ2-2
TGTGCCAGCAGCTCCCGGGGACGGGATAATGAAAAACTGTTTTTT,CASSSRGRDNEKLFF,-,TRBV7-8,many,TRBJ1-4